A single TCR beta chain is shown here with its context. This entry belongs to a study of blood T cell repertoires in COVID-19. Trimming stripped 0 bases from V and 5 bases from J, with 10 bases between. There are 15 residues in the CDR3. Germline CDR1 reads LNHDA; CDR2 reads SQIVND (reference sequence). Authors' analysis steps: Cell counts per sample came from amplifying reference gene primers. Clones were sequenced by immunoSEQ multiplex PCR, and TCRdb holds only the in-frame ones, with some missing. For V, J and clone size, that table is used; D and trimming come from the DNA. The sample lists about 480,000 clones, approximately 87% occurring once.

The receptor comes from a woman aged 40 to 50 who had recovered from COVID-19. The chain uses TRBV19 and TRBJ1-4; D is possibly TRBD1 (5 bases). The specimen was PBMCs or T cells enriched from blood (not recorded which). The CDR3 nucleotides are TGTGCCAGTAGTATAGAGGGGGGACTAAATGAAAAACTGTTTTTT. Its protein is CASSIEGGLNEKLFF.